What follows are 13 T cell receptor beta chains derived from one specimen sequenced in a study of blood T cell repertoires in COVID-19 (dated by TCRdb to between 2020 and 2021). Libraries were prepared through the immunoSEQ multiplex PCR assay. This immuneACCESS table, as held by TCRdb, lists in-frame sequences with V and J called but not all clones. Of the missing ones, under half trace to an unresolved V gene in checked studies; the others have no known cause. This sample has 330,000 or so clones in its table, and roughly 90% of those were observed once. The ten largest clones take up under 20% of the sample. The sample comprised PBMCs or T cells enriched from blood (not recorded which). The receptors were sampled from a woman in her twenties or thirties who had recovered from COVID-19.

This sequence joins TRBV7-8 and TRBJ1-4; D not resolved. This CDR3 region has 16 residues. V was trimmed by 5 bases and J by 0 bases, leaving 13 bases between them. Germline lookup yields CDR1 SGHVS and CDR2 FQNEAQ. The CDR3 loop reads CASSRMGPPTNEKLFF. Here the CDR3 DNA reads TGTGCCAGCAGCCGAATGGGCCCCCCAACTAATGAAAAACTGTTTTTT.

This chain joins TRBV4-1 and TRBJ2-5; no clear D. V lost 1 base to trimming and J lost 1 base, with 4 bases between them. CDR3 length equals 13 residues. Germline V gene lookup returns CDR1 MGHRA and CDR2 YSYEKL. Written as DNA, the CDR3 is TGCGCCAGCAGCCAAGGCGGCCAAGAGACCCAGTACTTC. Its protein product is CASSQGGQETQYF.

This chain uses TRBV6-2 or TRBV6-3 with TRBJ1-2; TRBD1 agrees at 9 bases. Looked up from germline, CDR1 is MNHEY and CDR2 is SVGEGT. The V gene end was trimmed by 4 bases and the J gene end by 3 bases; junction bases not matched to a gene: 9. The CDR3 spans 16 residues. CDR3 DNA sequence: TGTGCCAGCAGTTTCGACCGGGACAGGGAGTACTATGGCTACACCTTC. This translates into CASSFDRDREYYGYTF.

The CDR3 coding sequence is TGTGCCAGCAGTGAATTTAGCGGGACCATCACAGATACGCAGTATTTT. As protein: CASSEFSGTITDTQYF. The rearrangement links TRBV25-1 to TRBJ2-3; 8 bases map to TRBD2. V trimming: 1 base; J trimming: 2 bases; junction bases outside the gene matches: 5. The CDR3 covers 16 residues. The germline gives CDR1 MGHDK, CDR2 SYGVNS.

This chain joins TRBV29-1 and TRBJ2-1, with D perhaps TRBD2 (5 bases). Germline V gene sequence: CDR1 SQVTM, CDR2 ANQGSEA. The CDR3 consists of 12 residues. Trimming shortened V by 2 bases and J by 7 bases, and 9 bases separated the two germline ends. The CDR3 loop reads CSVERGPNEQFF. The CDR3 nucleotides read TGCAGCGTTGAAAGAGGGCCGAATGAGCAGTTCTTC.

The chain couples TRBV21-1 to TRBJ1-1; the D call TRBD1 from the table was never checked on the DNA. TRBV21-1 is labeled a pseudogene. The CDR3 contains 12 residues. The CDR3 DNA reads TGTGCCAGCAAAAAGGGGATTCCGAGGGCTTTCTTT. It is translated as CASKKGIPRAFF.

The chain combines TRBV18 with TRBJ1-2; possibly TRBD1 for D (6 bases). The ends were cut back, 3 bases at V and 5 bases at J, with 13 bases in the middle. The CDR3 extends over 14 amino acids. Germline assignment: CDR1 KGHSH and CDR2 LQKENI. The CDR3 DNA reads TGTGCCAGCTCACCCGCGGGGGGCGGGTATGGCTACACCTTC. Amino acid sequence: CASSPAGGGYGYTF. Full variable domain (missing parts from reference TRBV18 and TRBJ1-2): NAGVMQNPRHLVRRRGQEARLRCSPMKGHSHVYWYRQLPEEGLKFMVYLQKENIIDESGMPKERFSAEFPKEGPSILRIQQVVRGDSAAYFCASSPAGGGYGYTFGSGTRLTVV.

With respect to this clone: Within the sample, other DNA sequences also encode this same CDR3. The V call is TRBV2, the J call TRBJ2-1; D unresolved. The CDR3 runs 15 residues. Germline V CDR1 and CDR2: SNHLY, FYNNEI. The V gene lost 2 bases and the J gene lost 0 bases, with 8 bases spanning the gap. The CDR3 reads CASSERRSSYNEQFF. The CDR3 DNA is TGTGCCAGCAGTGAACGGCGGTCCTCCTACAATGAGCAGTTCTTC.

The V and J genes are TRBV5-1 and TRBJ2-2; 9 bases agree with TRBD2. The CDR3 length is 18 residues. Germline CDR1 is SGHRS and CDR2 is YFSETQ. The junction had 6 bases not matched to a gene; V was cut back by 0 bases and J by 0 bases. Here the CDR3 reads CASSLAASGATNTGELFF. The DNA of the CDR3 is TGCGCCAGCAGCTTGGCGGCTAGCGGGGCGACGAACACCGGGGAGCTGTTTTTT. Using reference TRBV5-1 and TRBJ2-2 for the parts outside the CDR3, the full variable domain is KAGVTQTPRYLIKTRGQQVTLSCSPISGHRSVSWYQQTPGQGLQFLFEYFSETQRNKGNFPGRFSGRQFSNSRSEMNVSTLELGDSALYLCASSLAASGATNTGELFFGEGSRLTVL.

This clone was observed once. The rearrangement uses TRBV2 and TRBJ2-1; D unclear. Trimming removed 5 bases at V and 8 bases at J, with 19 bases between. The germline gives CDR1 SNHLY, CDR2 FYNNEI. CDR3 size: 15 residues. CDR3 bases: TGTGCCAGCAGTCCCACCCTCAGAACGAGCGATGAGCAGTTCTTC. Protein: CASSPTLRTSDEQFF.

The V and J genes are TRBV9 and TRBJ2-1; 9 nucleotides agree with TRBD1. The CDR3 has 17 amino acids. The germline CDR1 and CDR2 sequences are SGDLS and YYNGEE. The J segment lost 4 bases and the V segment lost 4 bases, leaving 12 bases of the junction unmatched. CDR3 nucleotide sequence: TGTGCCAGCAGCTTACATCCCGGGACAGGGACTTACAATGAGCAGTTCTTC. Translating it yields CASSLHPGTGTYNEQFF.

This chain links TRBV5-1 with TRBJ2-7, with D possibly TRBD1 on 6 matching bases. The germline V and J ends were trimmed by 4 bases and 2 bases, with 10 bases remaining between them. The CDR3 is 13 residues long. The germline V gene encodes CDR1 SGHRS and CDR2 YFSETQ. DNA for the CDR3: TGCGCCAGCAGCCCGCGGACAGCCTACGAGCAGTACTTC. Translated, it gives CASSPRTAYEQYF.

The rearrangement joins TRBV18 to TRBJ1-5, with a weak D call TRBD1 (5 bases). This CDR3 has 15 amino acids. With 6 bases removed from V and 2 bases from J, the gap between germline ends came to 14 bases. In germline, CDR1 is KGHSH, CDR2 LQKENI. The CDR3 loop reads CASSVQELGNQPQHF. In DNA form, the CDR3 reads TGTGCCAGCTCCGTACAGGAACTGGGCAATCAGCCCCAGCATTTT.